The 18 T cell receptor beta chains below all came from one sample that was sequenced in a study of T cell responses to AZD1222 COVID-19 vaccine. Clones were read by immunoSEQ multiplex PCR, and TCRdb kept only the in-frame ones, dropping some. Counted here are about 160,000 clones, 92% occurring once; the ten biggest clones make up about 1%. Sample: peripheral blood, taken 28 days after the second AZD1222 dose. The receptor source for this set is an adult who received the AZD1222 COVID-19 vaccine.

The V gene is TRBV10-3, the J gene TRBJ2-7; D is possibly TRBD1 (7 bases). V lost 4 bases and J lost 2, with 12 bases in between. The CDR3 has 14 residues. Germline V lookup: CDR1 ENHRY, CDR2 SYGVKD. The DNA of the CDR3 is TGTGCCATCAGTGGCGGGGACAGAACCTACGAGCAGTACTTC. Its protein is CAISGGDRTYEQYF.

The J gene is TRBJ1-3, the V gene TRBV19; the D is unclear. Germline loops: CDR1 LNHDA, CDR2 SQIVND (reference sequence). Trimming pared 5 bases from V and 0 bases from J, leaving 14 bases between. The CDR3 has 16 amino acids. Here the CDR3 reads CASSVTLISSGNTIYF. CDR3 sequence (DNA): TGTGCCAGTAGTGTAACCCTGATTAGCTCTGGAAACACCATATATTTT.

V usage is TRBV15 and J usage is TRBJ1-2, with D possibly matching TRBD1 (6 bases). Germline CDR1 is LNHNV and CDR2 is YYDKDF (reference sequence). There are 15 residues in the CDR3. Trimming pared 3 bases from V and 6 bases from J, leaving 17 bases between. The CDR3 here is CATSRFNRETHGYTF. CDR3 DNA: TGTGCCACCAGCAGGTTTAACAGGGAAACTCATGGCTACACCTTC.

The V and J genes are TRBV7-9 and TRBJ2-2; 8 bases match TRBD1. This CDR3 has 16 amino acids. Germline V gives CDR1 SEHNR, CDR2 FQNEAQ (reference sequence). Losses at the gene ends were 5 bases for V and 1 base for J; bases not matched to a gene: 6. The CDR3 DNA reads TGTGCCAGCAGCACCCGAGGACAGGGGAACACCGGGGAGCTGTTTTTT. Amino acids: CASSTRGQGNTGELFF.

The CDR3 is CASSAFRGHQPQHF. The CDR3 region has the DNA TGTGCCAGCAGCGCTTTCAGGGGACATCAGCCCCAGCATTTT. The J gene is TRBJ1-5, the V gene TRBV9; possibly TRBD1 for D (6 bases). This CDR3 has 14 residues. V was trimmed by 3 bases and J by 5 bases, leaving 12 bases between them. The germline CDR1 and CDR2 sequences are SGDLS and YYNGEE.

The genes are TRBV6-5 and TRBJ1-6; no reliable D call. This CDR3 is built from 13 residues. V was clipped by 2 bases and J by 3 bases, with 2 bases between them. CDR1 is MNHEY, CDR2 SVGAGI, per germline. The CDR3 loop reads CASSYGYNSPLHF. The CDR3 DNA reads as TGTGCCAGCAGTTACGGCTATAATTCACCCCTCCACTTT.

This clone has a single count. Written as DNA, the CDR3 is TGTGCCAGCAGCCGTCGAACGGATCTCATGAACACTGAAGCTTTCTTT. Protein sequence: CASSRRTDLMNTEAFF. The rearrangement joins TRBV4-2 to TRBJ1-1; the D is unclear. The V end lost 4 bases, the J end lost 0 bases, and 15 bases lay between the germline ends. In germline, CDR1 is LGHNA, CDR2 YNFKEQ. There are 16 residues in the CDR3.

This clone occurred a few times. CDR3 nucleotides: TGCGCCAGCAGCTTGGGAAATAGCGGCGACACAGATACGCAGTATTTT. Amino acids: CASSLGNSGDTDTQYF. The V gene is TRBV5-1, the J gene TRBJ2-3, with D maybe TRBD2 (6 bases). V was cut by 0 bases and J by 2 bases, with 13 bases left in between. The CDR3 contains 16 residues. The germline V gene has CDR1 SGHRS and CDR2 YFSETQ. Together with reference TRBV5-1 and TRBJ2-3, the CDR3 gives the full variable domain: KAGVTQTPRYLIKTRGQQVTLSCSPISGHRSVSWYQQTPGQGLQFLFEYFSETQRNKGNFPGRFSGRQFSNSRSEMNVSTLELGDSALYLCASSLGNSGDTDTQYFGPGTRLTVL.

A single count supports this clone. The chain employs TRBV19 and TRBJ2-2, with 9 bases fitting TRBD1. Germline values: CDR1 LNHDA, CDR2 SQIVND (reference sequence). The CDR3 runs 16 residues. J lost 6 bases, V lost 4 bases, and 9 bases had no gene match. In DNA form, the CDR3 reads TGTGCCAGTAGTACCCGGGACAGGGTCCCCTCCGGGGAGCTGTTTTTT. Protein product: CASSTRDRVPSGELFF.

This chain uses TRBV2 with TRBJ2-7; TRBD2 agrees at 9 bases. Germline lookup yields CDR1 SNHLY and CDR2 FYNNEI. The CDR3 sequence is 15 residues long. With V trimmed by 2 bases and J by 0 bases, 2 bases remained unmatched. Written as DNA, the CDR3 is TGTGCCAGCAGTGAAATAGCGGGGGCCTCCTACGAGCAGTACTTC. This sequence encodes CASSEIAGASYEQYF.

This clone was picked up one time. The gene calls are TRBV2 and TRBJ2-3, with D perhaps matching TRBD1 (5 bases). With 8 bases removed from V and 3 bases from J, the gap between germline ends came to 12 bases. There are 13 residues in the CDR3. Germline loops: CDR1 SNHLY, CDR2 FYNNEI. CDR3 loop: CASSSGMTDTQYF. The CDR3 nucleotides read TGTGCCAGCTCATCAGGGATGACAGATACGCAGTATTTT.

The genes are TRBV6-5 and TRBJ1-6, with TRBD1 as a possible D gene (5 bases). V was pared by 2 bases and J by 10 bases, with 15 bases between. The germline V gene has CDR1 MNHEY and CDR2 SVGAGI. The CDR3 consists of 15 residues. DNA of the CDR3: TGTGCCAGCAGTTACCTGGGGCAGGGCGGCTCACCCCTCCACTTT. As protein: CASSYLGQGGSPLHF.

This chain uses TRBV12-3 or TRBV12-4 with TRBJ1-1; D might be TRBD1 (5 bases). The CDR3 loop spans 12 amino acids. V lost 3 bases, J lost 6 bases, and 8 bases lay in between. CDR3 sequence reads: CASSLGTPEAFF. In DNA, the CDR3 is TGTGCCAGCAGTTTGGGGACGCCTGAAGCTTTCTTT.

The V gene is TRBV7-9, the J gene TRBJ1-1; maybe TRBD1 (5 bases). The CDR3 spans 15 residues. The germline CDR1 and CDR2 sequences are SEHNR and FQNEAQ (reference sequence). The ends were cut back, 1 base at V and 0 bases at J, with 9 bases in the middle. CDR3 sequence reads: CASSLGVGVNTEAFF. The CDR3 DNA reads as TGTGCCAGCAGCTTAGGAGTAGGGGTGAACACTGAAGCTTTCTTT.

This clone has just a few counts. V is TRBV5-6 and J is TRBJ1-2; D perhaps matches TRBD1 (5 bases). This CDR3 spans 15 amino acids. The germline gives CDR1 SGHDT, CDR2 YYEEEE. Trimming pared 6 bases from V and 4 bases from J, leaving 19 bases between. CDR3 bases: TGTGCCAGCATCCCAGCGGACACCCAGCCCTATGGCTACACCTTC. The encoded protein is CASIPADTQPYGYTF.

The chain links TRBV6-6 to TRBJ1-2, with a tentative D call TRBD1 (5 bases). This CDR3 contains 14 residues. Germline V CDR1 and CDR2: MNHNY, SVGAGI (reference sequence). The germline V and J ends were trimmed by 2 bases and 4 bases, with 11 bases remaining between them. For the CDR3, the DNA is TGTGCCAGCAGTTACGGGGGGACTGGCTATGGCTACACCTTC. Its protein is CASSYGGTGYGYTF.

This chain connects TRBV11-3 to TRBJ1-1; possibly TRBD1 for D (6 bases). The CDR3 sequence is 13 residues long. Trimming shortened V by 5 bases and J by 5 bases, and 12 bases separated the two germline ends. Germline CDR1 SGHNT, CDR2 YENEEA. CDR3 amino acids: CASSKGGRTEAFF. The CDR3 DNA follows: TGTGCCAGCAGCAAGGGGGGGCGGACTGAAGCTTTCTTT.

The chain combines TRBV11-1 with TRBJ2-7, with TRBD2 matching over 7 bases. The germline V gene encodes CDR1 SGHAT and CDR2 FQDESV (reference sequence). V shed 7 bases, J shed 0 bases, and the junction held 6 bases outside the gene matches. The CDR3 runs 14 residues. CDR3 nucleotides: TGTGCCAGCAATGACGGGGACTACTCCTACGAGCAGTACTTC. This translates into CASNDGDYSYEQYF.